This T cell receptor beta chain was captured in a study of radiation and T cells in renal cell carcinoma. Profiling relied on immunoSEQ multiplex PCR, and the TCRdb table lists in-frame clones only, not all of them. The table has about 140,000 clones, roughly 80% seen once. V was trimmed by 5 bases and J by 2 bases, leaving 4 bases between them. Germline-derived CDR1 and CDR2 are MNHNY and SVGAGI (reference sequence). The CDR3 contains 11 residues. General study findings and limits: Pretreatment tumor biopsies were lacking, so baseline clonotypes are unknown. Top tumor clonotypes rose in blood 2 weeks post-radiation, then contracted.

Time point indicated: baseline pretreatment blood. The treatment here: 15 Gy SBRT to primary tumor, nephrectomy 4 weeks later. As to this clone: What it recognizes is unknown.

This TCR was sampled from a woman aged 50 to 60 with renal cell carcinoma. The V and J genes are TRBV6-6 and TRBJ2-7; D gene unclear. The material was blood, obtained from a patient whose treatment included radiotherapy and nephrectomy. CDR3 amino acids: CASSPTYEQYF. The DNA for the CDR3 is TGTGCCAGCAGTCCGACCTACGAGCAGTACTTC.